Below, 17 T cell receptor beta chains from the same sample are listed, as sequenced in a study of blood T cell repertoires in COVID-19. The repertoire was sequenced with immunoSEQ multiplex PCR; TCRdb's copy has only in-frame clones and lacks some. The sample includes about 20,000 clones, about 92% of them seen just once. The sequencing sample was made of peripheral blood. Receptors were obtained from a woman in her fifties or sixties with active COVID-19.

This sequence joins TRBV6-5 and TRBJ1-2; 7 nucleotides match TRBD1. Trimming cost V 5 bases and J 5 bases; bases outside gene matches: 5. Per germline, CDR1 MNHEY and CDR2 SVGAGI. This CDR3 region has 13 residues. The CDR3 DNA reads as TGTGCCAGCAGTCGACAGGGTAATTATGGCTACACCTTC. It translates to CASSRQGNYGYTF.

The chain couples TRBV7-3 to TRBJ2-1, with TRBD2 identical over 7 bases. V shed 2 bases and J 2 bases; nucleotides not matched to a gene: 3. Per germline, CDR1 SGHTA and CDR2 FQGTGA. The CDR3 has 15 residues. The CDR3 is CASSLQAGPYNEQFF. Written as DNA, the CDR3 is TGTGCCAGCAGCTTACAAGCGGGACCCTACAATGAGCAGTTCTTC.

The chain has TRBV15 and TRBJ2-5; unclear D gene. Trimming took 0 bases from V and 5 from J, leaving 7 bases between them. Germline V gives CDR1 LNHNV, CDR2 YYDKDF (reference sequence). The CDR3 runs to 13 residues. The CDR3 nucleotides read TGTGCCACCAGCAGAGATCGAGTGGAGACCCAGTACTTC. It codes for CATSRDRVETQYF.

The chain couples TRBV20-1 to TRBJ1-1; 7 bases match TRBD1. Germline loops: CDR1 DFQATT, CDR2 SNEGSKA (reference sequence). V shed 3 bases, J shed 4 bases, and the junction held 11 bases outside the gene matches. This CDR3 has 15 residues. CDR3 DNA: TGCAGTGCTAGTCCCGTCCAGGGGGGAGTCACTGAAGCTTTCTTT. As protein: CSASPVQGGVTEAFF.

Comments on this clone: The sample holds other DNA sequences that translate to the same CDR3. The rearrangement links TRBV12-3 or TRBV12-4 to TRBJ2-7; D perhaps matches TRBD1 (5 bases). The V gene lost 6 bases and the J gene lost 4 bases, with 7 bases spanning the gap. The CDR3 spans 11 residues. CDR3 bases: TGTGCCAGCAGCCAGGGTTACGAGCAGTACTTC. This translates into CASSQGYEQYF.

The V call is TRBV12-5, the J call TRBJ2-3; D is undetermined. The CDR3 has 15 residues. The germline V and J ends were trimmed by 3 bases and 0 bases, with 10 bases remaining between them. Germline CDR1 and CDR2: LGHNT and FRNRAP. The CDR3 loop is CASGLDNPSTDTQYF. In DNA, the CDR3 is TGTGCTAGTGGTTTAGACAACCCTAGCACAGATACGCAGTATTTT.

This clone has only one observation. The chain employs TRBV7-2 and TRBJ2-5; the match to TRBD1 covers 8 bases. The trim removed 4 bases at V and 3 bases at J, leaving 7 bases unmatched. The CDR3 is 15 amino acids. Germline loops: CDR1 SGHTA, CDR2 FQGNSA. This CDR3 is CASSSHRGQEETQYF. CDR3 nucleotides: TGTGCCAGCAGCTCCCACCGGGGACAGGAAGAGACCCAGTACTTC.

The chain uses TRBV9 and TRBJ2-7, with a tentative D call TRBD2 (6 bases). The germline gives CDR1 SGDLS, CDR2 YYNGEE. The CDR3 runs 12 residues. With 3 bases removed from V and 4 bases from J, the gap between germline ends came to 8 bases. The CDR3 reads CASSGGGYEQYF. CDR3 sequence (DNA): TGTGCCAGCAGCGGGGGAGGTTACGAGCAGTACTTC.

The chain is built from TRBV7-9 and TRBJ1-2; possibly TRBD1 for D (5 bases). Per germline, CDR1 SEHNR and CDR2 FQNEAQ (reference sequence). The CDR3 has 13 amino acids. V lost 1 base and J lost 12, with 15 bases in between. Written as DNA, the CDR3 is TGTGCCAGCAGCTTAGGGGGCCCTTTGGAAGACACCTTC. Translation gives CASSLGGPLEDTF.

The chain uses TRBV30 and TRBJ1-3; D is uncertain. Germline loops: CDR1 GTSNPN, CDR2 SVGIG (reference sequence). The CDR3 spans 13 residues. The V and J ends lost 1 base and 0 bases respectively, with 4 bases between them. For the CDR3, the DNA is TGTGCCTGGAGTGGAGGCTCTGGAAACACCATATATTTT. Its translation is CAWSGGSGNTIYF.

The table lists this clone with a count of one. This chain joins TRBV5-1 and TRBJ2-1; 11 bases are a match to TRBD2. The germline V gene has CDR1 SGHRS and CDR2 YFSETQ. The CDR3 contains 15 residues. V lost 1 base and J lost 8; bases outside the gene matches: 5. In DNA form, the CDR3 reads TGCGCCAGCAGCTTGACTAGCGGGAGTTTCTATGAGCAGTTCTTC. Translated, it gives CASSLTSGSFYEQFF.

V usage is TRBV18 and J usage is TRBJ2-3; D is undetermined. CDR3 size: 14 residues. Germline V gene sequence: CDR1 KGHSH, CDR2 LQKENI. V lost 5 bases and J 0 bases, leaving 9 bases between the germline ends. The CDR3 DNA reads TGTGCCAGCTCAGCAATAACTAGCACAGATACGCAGTATTTT. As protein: CASSAITSTDTQYF.

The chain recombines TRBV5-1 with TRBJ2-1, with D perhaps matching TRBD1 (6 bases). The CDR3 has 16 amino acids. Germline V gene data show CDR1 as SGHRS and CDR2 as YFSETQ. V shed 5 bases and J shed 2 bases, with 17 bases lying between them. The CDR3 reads CASSQTGTSTYNEQFF. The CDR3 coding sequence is TGCGCCAGCAGTCAAACCGGGACAAGTACCTACAATGAGCAGTTCTTC.

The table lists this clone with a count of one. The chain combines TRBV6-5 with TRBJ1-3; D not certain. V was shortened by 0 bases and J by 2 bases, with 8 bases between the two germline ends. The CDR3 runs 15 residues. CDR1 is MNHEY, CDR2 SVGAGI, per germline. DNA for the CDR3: TGTGCCAGCAGTTACTCGAGATACCCTGGAAACACCATATATTTT. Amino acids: CASSYSRYPGNTIYF.

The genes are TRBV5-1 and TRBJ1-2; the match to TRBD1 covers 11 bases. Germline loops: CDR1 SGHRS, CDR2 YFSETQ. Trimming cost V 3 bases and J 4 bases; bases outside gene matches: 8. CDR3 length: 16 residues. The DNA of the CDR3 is TGCGCCAGCAGCTCAACCGGGACAGGGGGAGGCTATGGCTACACCTTC. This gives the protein CASSSTGTGGGYGYTF.

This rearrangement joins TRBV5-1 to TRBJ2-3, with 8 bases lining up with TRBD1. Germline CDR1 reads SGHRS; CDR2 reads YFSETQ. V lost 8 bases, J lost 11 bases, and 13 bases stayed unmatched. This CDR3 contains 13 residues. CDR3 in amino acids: CASARDRQYVQYF. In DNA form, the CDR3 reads TGCGCCAGTGCCAGGGACAGGCAGTACGTGCAGTATTTT.

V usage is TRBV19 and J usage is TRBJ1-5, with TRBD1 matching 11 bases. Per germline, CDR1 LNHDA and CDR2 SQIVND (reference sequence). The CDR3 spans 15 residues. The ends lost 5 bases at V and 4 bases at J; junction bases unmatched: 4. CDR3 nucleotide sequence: TGTGCCAGTAGTCCAGGACAGGGGGCTAATCAGCCCCAGCATTTT. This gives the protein CASSPGQGANQPQHF.